The entry below gives a single T cell receptor (beta chain) sequence along with its context. The data were obtained in a study of T cell responses to AZD1222 COVID-19 vaccine. Some clones are missing from TCRdb's copy, which holds only in-frame ones; the method was immunoSEQ multiplex PCR. The table shows around 190,000 clones, with about 91% occurring only once. This clonotype was sampled from an adult who received the AZD1222 COVID-19 vaccine. Sequencing used peripheral blood, obtained 28 days after the second AZD1222 dose.

Written as DNA, the CDR3 is TGCAGCGTTGAAGGGGGGGGCGGCACTGAAGCTTTCTTT. This gives the protein CSVEGGGGTEAFF. The rearrangement links TRBV29-1 to TRBJ1-1; perhaps TRBD1 as D (6 bases). V was trimmed by 1 base and J by 4 bases, leaving 10 bases between them. Germline assignment: CDR1 SQVTM and CDR2 ANQGSEA. CDR3 length equals 13 residues.